The source of this TCR beta chain is a study of T cells expressing NK-cell markers (dated by TCRdb to between 2020 and 2021). For context, the study as a whole: About 8 donors provided sorted CD3+CD56+NKG2C+, CD3+CD56+NKG2C- and CD3+CD56-NKG2C+ T-cell subsets, whose TCR beta-chain repertoires were profiled. Of the eight sequenced donors, seven were found to be HCMV-seropositive and one was found to be HCMV-seronegative. Randomly selected healthy volunteers, three men and five women, were used as the eight sequenced donors. Libraries were sequenced as 2 x 150 bp reads on Illumina HiSeq 2000/2500, MiSeq or NextSeq. Beyond this particular receptor, the publication reports: Those dominant clonotypes were again the most abundant among CD3+CD56-NKG2C+ cells in several donors, at roughly 25-60.1%. It remained unclear whether the expanded NKG2C-expressing T cell clones were specific for HCMV antigens. In over five donors, the dominant CD3+CD56+NKG2C+ clonotypes were found to rank among the top 10 CD8+ clonotypes and to make up about 1.0-7.0% of CD8+ T cells.

To determine HCMV serostatus, a commercial ELISA kit was used to detect HCMV-specific IgG in serum. Peripheral blood mononuclear cells were isolated from blood by Ficoll density gradient centrifugation. The sample was run on an Illumina HiSeq 2000. 5'RACE template switching, by which a universal primer site and unique molecular identifiers were added, was used to make TCR beta cDNA libraries. Priming for cDNA synthesis came from the TCR beta constant segment, and two successive PCR amplification steps followed. For the original study's pipeline: MIGEC handled demultiplexing of the reads and grouping by UMI, while MiTCR was used to assemble and quantify clonotypes. Only TCR cDNA sequences supported by at least two reads were kept to exclude erroneous sequences. Downstream repertoire analysis used the tcR package, and clonotypes were matched across fractions by CDR3 nucleotide sequence plus V segment. VDJmatch was used to annotate antigen specificity against VDJdb, with one amino acid substitution in CDR3 allowed. Based on TCRdb reprocessing of the reads, there is one entry per CDR3 protein sequence, and DNA is missing. The V and J calls reflect TCRdb's pipeline rather than the authors' work. This sample's table contains 300,000 to 500,000 distinct CDR3 sequences. The top ten clones comprise around 10% of the sample.

Comment on this clonotype: Its specific antigen is unknown.

The germline V gene (reference sequence) provides CDR1 DFQATT and CDR2 SNEGSKA. Reading from cysteine to phenylalanine, the CDR3 counts 15 amino acids. Only the protein sequence is given. This chain is built from TRBV20-1 and TRBJ2-1; TCRdb returns TRBD1, unconfirmable since there is no DNA. The TCR was taken from a woman between 50 and 59 years old in good health. Donor details come from another sample of the same person, matched by shared clones. The specimen sequenced was blood T cells: a sorted CD56 or NKG2C T cell subset, CD4+ or CD8+ T cells, or bulk PBMC T cells (not recorded which). The encoded CDR3 is CSARDVGQEYNEQFF.